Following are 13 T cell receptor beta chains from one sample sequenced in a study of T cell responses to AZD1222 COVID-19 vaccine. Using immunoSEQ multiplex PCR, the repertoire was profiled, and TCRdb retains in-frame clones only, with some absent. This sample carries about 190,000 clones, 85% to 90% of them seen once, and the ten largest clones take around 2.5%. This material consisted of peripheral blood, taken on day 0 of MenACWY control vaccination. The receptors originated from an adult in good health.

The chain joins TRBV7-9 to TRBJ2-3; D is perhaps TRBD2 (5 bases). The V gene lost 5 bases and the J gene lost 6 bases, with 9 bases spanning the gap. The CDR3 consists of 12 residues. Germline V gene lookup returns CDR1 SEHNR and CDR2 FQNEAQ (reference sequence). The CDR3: CASSLTGDTQYF. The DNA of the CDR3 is TGTGCCAGCAGCCTAACGGGGGATACGCAGTATTTT.

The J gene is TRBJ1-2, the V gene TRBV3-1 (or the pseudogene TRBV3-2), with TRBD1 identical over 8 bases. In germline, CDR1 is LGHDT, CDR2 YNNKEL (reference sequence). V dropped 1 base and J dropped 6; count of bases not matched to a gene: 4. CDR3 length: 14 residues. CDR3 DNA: TGTGCCAGCAGCCAAGCTGCAGGGGGCGATGGCTACACCTTC. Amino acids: CASSQAAGGDGYTF.

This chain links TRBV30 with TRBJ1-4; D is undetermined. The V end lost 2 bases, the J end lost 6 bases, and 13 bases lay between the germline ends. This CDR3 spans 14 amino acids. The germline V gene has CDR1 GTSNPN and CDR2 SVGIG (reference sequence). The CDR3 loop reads CAWSFSQVHEKLFF. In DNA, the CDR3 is TGTGCCTGGAGTTTTTCGCAGGTTCATGAAAAACTGTTTTTT.

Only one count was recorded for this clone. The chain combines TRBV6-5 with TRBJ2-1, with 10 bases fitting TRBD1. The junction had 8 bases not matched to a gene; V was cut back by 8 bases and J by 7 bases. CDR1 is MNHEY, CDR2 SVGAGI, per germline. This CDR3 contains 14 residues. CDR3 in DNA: TGTGCCAGCTTTAGGACAGGGGGGCGAAATGAGCAGTTCTTC. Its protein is CASFRTGGRNEQFF.

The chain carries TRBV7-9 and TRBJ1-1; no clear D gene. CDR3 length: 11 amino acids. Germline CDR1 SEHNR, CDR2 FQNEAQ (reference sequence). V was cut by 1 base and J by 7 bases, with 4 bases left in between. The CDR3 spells CASSLGVEAFF. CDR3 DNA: TGTGCCAGCAGCTTAGGAGTTGAAGCTTTCTTT.

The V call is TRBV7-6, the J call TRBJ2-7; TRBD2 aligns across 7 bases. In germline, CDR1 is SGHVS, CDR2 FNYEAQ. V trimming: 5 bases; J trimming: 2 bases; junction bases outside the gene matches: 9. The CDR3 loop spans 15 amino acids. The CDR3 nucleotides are TGTGCCAGCAGCAACCCGCTAGCGGCCACCTACGAGCAGTACTTC. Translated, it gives CASSNPLAATYEQYF.

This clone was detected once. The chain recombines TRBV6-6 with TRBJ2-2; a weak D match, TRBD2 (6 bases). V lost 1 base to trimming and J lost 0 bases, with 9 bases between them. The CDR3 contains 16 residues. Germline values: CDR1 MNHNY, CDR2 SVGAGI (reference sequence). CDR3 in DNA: TGTGCCAGCAGTTACTGGGACTTCACGAACACCGGGGAGCTGTTTTTT. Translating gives CASSYWDFTNTGELFF.

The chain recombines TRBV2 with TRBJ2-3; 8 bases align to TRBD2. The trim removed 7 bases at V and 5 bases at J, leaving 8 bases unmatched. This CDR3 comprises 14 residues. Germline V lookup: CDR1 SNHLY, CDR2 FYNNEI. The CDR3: CASKKDGGEDTQYF. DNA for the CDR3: TGTGCCAGCAAGAAGGACGGGGGGGAAGATACGCAGTATTTT.

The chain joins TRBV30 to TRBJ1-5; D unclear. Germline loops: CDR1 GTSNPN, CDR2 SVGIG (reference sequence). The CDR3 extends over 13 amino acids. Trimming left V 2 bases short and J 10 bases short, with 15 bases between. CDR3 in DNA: TGTGCCTGGAGTTCTAGTGCCGACGGACCCCAGCATTTT. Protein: CAWSSSADGPQHF. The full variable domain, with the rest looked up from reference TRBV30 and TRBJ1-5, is SQTIHQWPATLVQPVGSPLSLECTVEGTSNPNLYWYRQAAGRGLQLLFYSVGIGQISSEVPQNLSASRPQDRQFILSSKKLLLSDSGFYLCAWSSSADGPQHFGDGTRLSIL.

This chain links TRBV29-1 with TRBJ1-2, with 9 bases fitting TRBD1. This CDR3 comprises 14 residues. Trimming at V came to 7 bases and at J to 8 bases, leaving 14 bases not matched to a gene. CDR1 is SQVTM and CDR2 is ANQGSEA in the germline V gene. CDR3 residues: CSAYTGGDRDGYTF. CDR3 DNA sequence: TGCAGCGCTTATACAGGGGGCGATCGGGACGGCTACACCTTC. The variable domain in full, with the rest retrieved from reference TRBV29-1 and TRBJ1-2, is SAVISQKPSRDICQRGTSLTIQCQVDSQVTMMFWYRQQPGQSLTLIATANQGSEATYESGFVIDKFPISRPNLTFSTLTVSNMSPEDSSIYLCSAYTGGDRDGYTFGSGTRLTVV.

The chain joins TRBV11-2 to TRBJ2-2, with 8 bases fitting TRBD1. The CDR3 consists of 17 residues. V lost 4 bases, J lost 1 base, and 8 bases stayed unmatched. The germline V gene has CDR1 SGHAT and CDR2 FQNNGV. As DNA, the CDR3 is TGTGCCAGCAGCTCCCTCTCCGGGACAGGGAACACCGGGGAGCTGTTTTTT. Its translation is CASSSLSGTGNTGELFF.

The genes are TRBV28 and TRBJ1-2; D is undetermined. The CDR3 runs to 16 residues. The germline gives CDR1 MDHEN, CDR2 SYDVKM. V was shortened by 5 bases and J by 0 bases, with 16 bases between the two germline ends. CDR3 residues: CASSPMRALTNYGYTF. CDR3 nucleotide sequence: TGTGCCAGCAGTCCGATGAGGGCCTTAACTAACTATGGCTACACCTTC.

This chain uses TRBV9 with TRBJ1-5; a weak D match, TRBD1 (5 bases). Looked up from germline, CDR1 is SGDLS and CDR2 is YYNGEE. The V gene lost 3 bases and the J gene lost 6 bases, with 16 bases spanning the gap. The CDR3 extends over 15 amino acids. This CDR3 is CASSAGGGTGQPQHF. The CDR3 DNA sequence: TGTGCCAGCAGCGCAGGTGGGGGAACGGGTCAGCCCCAGCATTTT.